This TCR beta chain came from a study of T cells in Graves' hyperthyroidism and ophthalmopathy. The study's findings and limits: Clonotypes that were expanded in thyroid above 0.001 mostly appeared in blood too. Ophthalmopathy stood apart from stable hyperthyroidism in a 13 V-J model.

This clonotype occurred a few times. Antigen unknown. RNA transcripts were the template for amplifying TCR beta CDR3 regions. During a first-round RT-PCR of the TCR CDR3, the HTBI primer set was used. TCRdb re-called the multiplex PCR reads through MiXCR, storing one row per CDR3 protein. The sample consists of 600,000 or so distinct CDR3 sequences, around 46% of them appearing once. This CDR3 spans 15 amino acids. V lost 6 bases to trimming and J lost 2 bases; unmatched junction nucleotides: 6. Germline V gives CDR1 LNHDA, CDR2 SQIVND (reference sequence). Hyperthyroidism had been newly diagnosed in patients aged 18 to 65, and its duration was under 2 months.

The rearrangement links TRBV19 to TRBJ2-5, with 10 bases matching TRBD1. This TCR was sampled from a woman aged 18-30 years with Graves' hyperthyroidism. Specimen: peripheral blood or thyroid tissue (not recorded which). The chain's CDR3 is CASRTRTGGQETQYF. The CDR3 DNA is TGTGCCAGTAGGACACGGACAGGGGGGCAAGAGACCCAGTACTTC.